This T cell receptor beta chain is from a study of blood T cell repertoires in COVID-19. As for the study in general: Nucleic acid was either cDNA or gDNA, and it came from T cells, B-cell-depleted T cells, or PBMCs.

The Seattle site enrolled patients during active infection and followed them longitudinally. Under the authors' procedure: Amplification from reference gene primers served as the basis for estimated nucleated cell counts. TCRdb's table, derived via immunoSEQ multiplex PCR, lists solely in-frame clones and lacks some. V, J and clone size were drawn from that table, and D and trimming were deduced from the DNA. The sample lists 250,000 to 400,000 clones; more than 70% were seen once. The clonotype comes from a woman younger than 45 with COVID-19, enrolled during active disease. The source material was peripheral blood.

The CDR3 DNA reads as TGTGCCAGCCTATGGGACAGGGGTCTATCCGAAGCTTTCTTT. Residues: CASLWDRGLSEAFF. The chain employs TRBV2 and TRBJ1-1; 10 bases align to TRBD1. The CDR3 spans 14 residues. Trimming at V came to 8 bases and at J to 8 bases, leaving 11 bases not matched to a gene. CDR1 and CDR2 (germline): SNHLY, FYNNEI.